A selection of T cell receptor beta chains follows, all from one sample in a study of identical twins. TCRdb fed the 5' RACE reads into MiXCR, producing one record per CDR3 protein. Of about 1.7 million distinct CDR3 sequences listed, less than 35% are singletons. Sequenced sample: cord blood. These receptors all stem from a newborn girl in good health. Both conserved end residues are part of each CDR3. The size entry is marked missing in some rows and otherwise reads once, few, many or a size class.

v_call clone_size cdr3_aa
TRBV10-2 few CASSEYRGLTRSYEQYF
TRBV5-5 NA CASSRTSGGSNTGELFF
TRBV7-9 NA CASSLDRMPPYEQYF
TRBV6-1 few CAGGTATNEKLFF
TRBV18 once CASSPLGQNGKLFF
TRBV20-1 NA CSAQSSGTGYSPLHF
TRBV10-3 few CARTSEQYF
TRBV3-1 NA CASSQDSPWTEGGTEHYNEQYF
TRBV4-2 many CASSQMTGGSYEQYF
TRBV12-3/TRBV12-4 NA CASSLAGAGDIQYF
TRBV7-9 NA CASSSRLTSGRIWGQDEQFF
TRBV7-9 NA CASSLGFSGDNEQFF
TRBV27 once CASTLGGVSTGELFF
TRBV3-1 few CASSQGPGGDFTDTQYF
TRBV5-1 NA CASSFLPRTNTEAFF
TRBV7-2 NA CASSLGSSGVMYEQYF
TRBV3-1 NA CASSQDPLAGGGKRDTQYF
TRBV3-1 NA CASSRSGGAVGYGYTF
TRBV29-1 once CSVEQGGACEQYF
TRBV7-2 NA CASSLEKGRAAVYNEQFF
TRBV11-2 few CASSLDGGSSYF
TRBV27 NA CASSGQGRFYEQYF
TRBV20-1 few CSAGVSNEKLFF
TRBV7-2 NA CASSLALKVRTDTQYF
TRBV28 few CASIPYRRHYGYTF
TRBV15 NA CATSRRGDTEAFF
TRBV5-1 few CASSSNHGDRYEQFF
TRBV11-2 NA CASSLSSRVDQETQYF
TRBV7-2 many CASSLMSGSEQYF
TRBV12-3/TRBV12-4 once CASSLAGLSNTGELFF
TRBV20-1 NA CSARGRGWIQPQHF
TRBV4-2 many CASSQDRLYEQYF
TRBV5-1 few CASSLGTGKSYEQYF
TRBV28 few CASSYFTYRGETDTQYF
TRBV12-3/TRBV12-4 NA CAGSFDYSNQPQHF
TRBV28 NA CASSLFGPRLADTNLYNERFF
TRBV4-1 NA CASSQGSGGLTEAFF
TRBV28 NA CASSFSGGRASYNEQYF
TRBV12-3/TRBV12-4 NA CASSLETPNTEAFF
TRBV2 few CASNGWGGGTYGYTF
TRBV7-7 NA CASSTGLVTDTQYF
TRBV20-1 few CSARPSGTFVPAQNYGYTF
TRBV20-1 NA CSARATSGSSYNEQYF
TRBV2 NA CASSETLAGATDTQYF
TRBV6-5 NA CASSYSIRPSGYNEQFF
TRBV6-6 once CASRATGRGTEAFF
TRBV20-1 NA CSAREGARWANEQFF
TRBV5-6 few CASSLTGRYSNQPQHF
TRBV28 few CASSLLGLQFNEQFF
TRBV10-3 NA CAISESAGMGSDTQYF
TRBV19 once CASSTGPGAEAFF
TRBV9 NA CASSATEQYRETFYEQYF
TRBV13 few CASSPEFGISNTEAFF
TRBV21-1 NA CASSKPGLAGCRRGNEQFF
TRBV5-1 NA CASSWATSGDSYNEQYF
TRBV13 NA CASSPRDKANEKLFF
TRBV4-1 few CASSQEWYGRDNEQFF
TRBV20-1 NA CSARGLAATYNEQYF
TRBV27 many CASSLTGGGYTF
TRBV5-1 few CASGLTPLEQFF